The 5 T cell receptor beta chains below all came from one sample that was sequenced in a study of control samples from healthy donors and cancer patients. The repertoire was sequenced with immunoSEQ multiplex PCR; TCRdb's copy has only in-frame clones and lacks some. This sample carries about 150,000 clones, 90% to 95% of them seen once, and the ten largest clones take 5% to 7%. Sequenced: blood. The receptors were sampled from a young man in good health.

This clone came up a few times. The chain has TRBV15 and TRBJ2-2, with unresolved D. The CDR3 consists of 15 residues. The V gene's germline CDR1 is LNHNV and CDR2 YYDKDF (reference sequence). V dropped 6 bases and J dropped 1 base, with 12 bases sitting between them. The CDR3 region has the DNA TGTGCCACCAGTCTTTTTGGCGGGAACACCGGGGAGCTGTTTTTT. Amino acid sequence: CATSLFGGNTGELFF.

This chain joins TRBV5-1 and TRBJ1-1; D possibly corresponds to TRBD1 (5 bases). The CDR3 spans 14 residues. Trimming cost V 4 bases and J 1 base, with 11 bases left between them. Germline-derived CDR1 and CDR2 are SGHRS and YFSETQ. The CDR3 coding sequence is TGCGCCAGCAGCACTCAAACAGGGAACACTGAAGCTTTCTTT. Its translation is CASSTQTGNTEAFF.

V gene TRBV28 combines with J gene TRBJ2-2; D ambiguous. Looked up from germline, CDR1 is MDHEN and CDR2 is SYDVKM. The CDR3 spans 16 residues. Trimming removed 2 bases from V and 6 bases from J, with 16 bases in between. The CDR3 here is CASSLTKGAVAGELFF. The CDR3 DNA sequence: TGTGCCAGCAGTTTAACGAAGGGCGCTGTGGCCGGGGAGCTGTTTTTT.

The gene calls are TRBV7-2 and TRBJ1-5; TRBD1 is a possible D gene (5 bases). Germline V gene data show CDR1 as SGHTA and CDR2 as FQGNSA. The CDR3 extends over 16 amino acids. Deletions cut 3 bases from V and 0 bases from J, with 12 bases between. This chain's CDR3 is CASSFTWGYSNQPQHF. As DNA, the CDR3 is TGTGCCAGCAGCTTCACATGGGGGTATAGCAATCAGCCCCAGCATTTT.

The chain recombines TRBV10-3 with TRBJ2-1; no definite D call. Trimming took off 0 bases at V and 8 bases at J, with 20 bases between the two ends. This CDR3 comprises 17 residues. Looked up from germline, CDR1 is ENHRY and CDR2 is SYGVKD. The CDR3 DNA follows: TGTGCCATCAGTGAGTCGTCCGGTAACCGGGTCCGGGATGAGCAGTTCTTC. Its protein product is CAISESSGNRVRDEQFF.